The next 32 T cell receptor beta chains were all read from a single sample in a study of T cell responses to AZD1222 COVID-19 vaccine. Assay used: immunoSEQ multiplex PCR; TCRdb lists only in-frame clones, some missing. Among around 130,000 clones listed, 75% to 90% were seen once. The sample was peripheral blood, taken on day 0 of AZD1222 vaccination. Every receptor here comes from an adult in good health.

V usage is TRBV7-2 and J usage is TRBJ1-1; TRBD1 is a possible D gene (5 bases). CDR3 length: 13 residues. CDR1 and CDR2 (germline): SGHTA, FQGNSA. Trimming left V 4 bases short and J 3 bases short, with 9 bases between. CDR3 bases: TGTGCCAGCAGCTCGTCAGGGCACACTGAAGCTTTCTTT. Translation gives CASSSSGHTEAFF.

V usage is TRBV27 and J usage is TRBJ1-5; D remains unclear. V lost 5 bases and J 6 bases, leaving 11 bases between the germline ends. The CDR3 totals 13 residues. The germline gives CDR1 MNHEY, CDR2 SMNVEV (reference sequence). Written as DNA, the CDR3 is TGTGCCAGCAGTATGGGATTATTTCAGCCCCAGCATTTT. This codes for CASSMGLFQPQHF.

The chain has TRBV9 and TRBJ2-1; no reliable D call. Trimming took 0 bases from V and 8 from J, leaving 9 bases between them. The CDR3 sequence is 13 residues long. Germline V lookup: CDR1 SGDLS, CDR2 YYNGEE. The DNA of the CDR3 is TGTGCCAGCAGCGTAGAAGGGTTATATGAGCAGTTCTTC. Protein product: CASSVEGLYEQFF. Complete variable domain (other parts from reference TRBV9 and TRBJ2-1): DSGVTQTPKHLITATGQRVTLRCSPRSGDLSVYWYQQSLDQGLQFLIQYYNGEERAKGNILERFSAQQFPDLHSELNLSSLELGDSALYFCASSVEGLYEQFFGPGTRLTVL.

This rearrangement joins TRBV5-6 to TRBJ1-1; D ambiguous. This CDR3 is 12 amino acids long. V dropped 3 bases and J dropped 7 bases, with 10 bases sitting between them. Germline CDR1 and CDR2: SGHDT and YYEEEE. For the CDR3, the DNA is TGTGCCAGCAGCTCGGGGAGTGTTGAAGCTTTCTTT. Translated, it gives CASSSGSVEAFF.

This clone showed up just a few times. V and J are TRBV6-2 or TRBV6-3 and TRBJ1-3; TRBD1 agrees at 8 bases. In germline, CDR1 is MNHEY, CDR2 SVGEGT. This CDR3 comprises 17 residues. V lost 2 bases to trimming and J lost 0 bases; unmatched junction nucleotides: 6. DNA for the CDR3: TGTGCCAGCAGTTACCGACCCCAGGGGGCCTCTGGAAACACCATATATTTT. Protein product: CASSYRPQGASGNTIYF.

This chain joins TRBV13 and TRBJ2-2; TRBD1 matches 9 bases. With V trimmed by 7 bases and J by 14 bases, 11 bases remained unmatched. This CDR3 contains 13 residues. Germline-derived CDR1 and CDR2 are PRHDT and FYEKMQ (reference sequence). The CDR3 spells CASTFRQGGVLFF. The CDR3 DNA reads as TGTGCCAGCACCTTCCGACAGGGGGGCGTTCTGTTTTTT.

The chain carries TRBV6-1 and TRBJ2-5; 9 positions match TRBD2. J was trimmed by 5 bases and V by 3 bases; bases with no gene match: 13. Per germline, CDR1 MNHNS and CDR2 SASEGT. The CDR3 is made up of 17 amino acids. The CDR3, as DNA: TGTGCCAGCAGTGAGGGTAGGGGAGCGGGGGGCCGGGAGACCCAGTACTTC. Translated: CASSEGRGAGGRETQYF.

CDR3 region: CASSHQGVSTNEKLFF. The CDR3 coding sequence is TGTGCCAGCAGCCATCAGGGGGTTTCAACTAATGAAAAACTGTTTTTT. The chain is built from TRBV11-2 and TRBJ1-4, with 7 bases aligning to TRBD1. V dropped 5 bases and J dropped 0; count of bases not matched to a gene: 6. The CDR3 has 16 amino acids. CDR1 SGHAT and CDR2 FQNNGV come from the germline V gene.

This chain links TRBV6-1 with TRBJ1-1; the match to TRBD1 covers 9 bases. The germline CDR1 and CDR2 sequences are MNHNS and SASEGT. The V gene end was trimmed by 3 bases and the J gene end by 7 bases; junction bases not matched to a gene: 3. The CDR3 has 13 residues. CDR3 region: CASSDPGQGEAFF. Here the CDR3 DNA reads TGTGCCAGCAGTGACCCGGGACAGGGTGAAGCTTTCTTT.

Only one count was recorded for this clone. As DNA, the CDR3 is TGTGCCTCCTCAATGCGGGACAGGGGGTATGAGCAGTTCTTC. Amino acids: CASSMRDRGYEQFF. This chain links TRBV7-2 with TRBJ2-1; TRBD1 aligns across 11 bases. V dropped 11 bases and J dropped 8; count of bases not matched to a gene: 11. CDR3 length equals 14 residues. Germline V lookup: CDR1 SGHTA, CDR2 FQGNSA.

The V and J genes are TRBV7-3 and TRBJ2-5, with a weak D call TRBD2 (5 bases). CDR1 is SGHTA and CDR2 is FQGTGA in the germline V gene. V was shortened by 2 bases and J by 5 bases, with 15 bases between the two germline ends. The CDR3 sequence is 15 residues long. DNA of the CDR3: TGTGCCAGCAGCTTAGTCCGGGGTGGGCAGGAGACCCAGTACTTC. It translates to CASSLVRGGQETQYF.

The table lists this clone with a count of one. CDR3 protein: CASSYSGNNQPQHF. The CDR3 DNA reads as TGTGCCAGCAGCTACTCAGGGAACAATCAGCCCCAGCATTTT. The chain joins TRBV7-9 to TRBJ1-5, with D perhaps TRBD1 (5 bases). Germline V CDR1 and CDR2: SEHNR, FQNEAQ (reference sequence). The CDR3 runs to 14 residues. Trimming left V 4 bases short and J 3 bases short, with 10 bases between.

The chain is built from TRBV6-1 and TRBJ1-5, with a possible D match to TRBD1 (6 bases). Germline CDR1 reads MNHNS; CDR2 reads SASEGT. The ends were cut back, 2 bases at V and 3 bases at J, with 11 bases in the middle. This CDR3 region has 15 residues. This chain's CDR3 is CASSERGVINQPQHF. Here the CDR3 DNA reads TGTGCCAGCAGTGAAAGGGGGGTAATCAATCAGCCCCAGCATTTT.

The rearrangement links TRBV7-2 to TRBJ2-5; tentative D call: TRBD2 (6 bases). Germline lookup yields CDR1 SGHTA and CDR2 FQGNSA. The CDR3 sequence is 13 residues long. The V and J ends lost 1 base and 9 bases respectively, with 12 bases between them. Here the CDR3 reads CASSLGGTPSQYF. The CDR3 DNA sequence: TGTGCCAGCAGCTTAGGGGGGACTCCGTCCCAGTACTTC. Full variable domain (missing parts from reference TRBV7-2 and TRBJ2-5): GAGVSQSPSNKVTEKGKDVELRCDPISGHTALYWYRQSLGQGLEFLIYFQGNSAPDKSGLPSDRFSAERTGGSVSTLTIQRTQQEDSAVYLCASSLGGTPSQYFGPGTRLLVL.

The chain employs TRBV7-9 and TRBJ2-7; D is unclear. CDR3 size: 12 residues. Germline CDR1 reads SEHNR; CDR2 reads FQNEAQ (reference sequence). V lost 5 bases and J 7 bases, leaving 12 bases between the germline ends. The DNA of the CDR3 is TGTGCCAGCAGCCCAAATCGAGGAGAGCAGTACTTC. Protein sequence: CASSPNRGEQYF. Full variable domain (outside the CDR3, taken from reference TRBV7-9 and TRBJ2-7): DTGVSQNPRHKITKRGQNVTFRCDPISEHNRLYWYRQTLGQGPEFLTYFQNEAQLEKSRLLSDRFSAERPKGSFSTLEIQRTEQGDSAMYLCASSPNRGEQYFGPGTRLTVT.

The V gene is TRBV2, the J gene TRBJ1-2; a possible D gene is TRBD1 (6 bases). Germline V gene data show CDR1 as SNHLY and CDR2 as FYNNEI. Trimming shortened V by 2 bases and J by 8 bases, and 15 bases separated the two germline ends. The CDR3 spans 14 residues. DNA for the CDR3: TGTGCCAGCAGTGAAATCACAGGGTTGGAGGGCTACACCTTC. Its protein product is CASSEITGLEGYTF.

The CDR3 nucleotides are TGTGCCAGCAGTCAGAGACAGGGCGACTGGGCTAACTATGGCTACACCTTC. This codes for CASSQRQGDWANYGYTF. V and J are TRBV6-6 and TRBJ1-2; 7 bases agree with TRBD1. The CDR3 has 17 residues. After removal of 5 bases from V and 0 bases from J, the junction contained 12 bases not matched to a gene. Germline assignment: CDR1 MNHNY and CDR2 SVGAGI (reference sequence).

The V gene is TRBV6-1, the J gene TRBJ1-5, with 7 bases fitting TRBD1. J was trimmed by 6 bases and V by 2 bases; bases with no gene match: 4. Germline CDR1 reads MNHNS; CDR2 reads SASEGT. This CDR3 has 14 amino acids. The CDR3 loop reads CASSEQGDGQPQHF. The DNA for the CDR3 is TGTGCCAGCAGTGAACAGGGGGACGGTCAGCCCCAGCATTTT.

This chain connects TRBV20-1 to TRBJ2-5; D tentatively reads TRBD1 or TRBD2 (5 bases each). In germline, CDR1 is DFQATT, CDR2 SNEGSKA (reference sequence). This CDR3 has 14 residues. V lost 3 bases and J lost 5, with 16 bases in between. CDR3 region: CSASFGGDAETQYF. The CDR3 DNA reads TGCAGTGCTAGTTTTGGGGGAGACGCTGAGACCCAGTACTTC.

V is TRBV11-2 and J is TRBJ2-7; 9 nucleotides line up with TRBD1. J was trimmed by 6 bases and V by 7 bases; bases with no gene match: 7. From germline, CDR1 is SGHAT and CDR2 FQNNGV. The CDR3 has 13 residues. CDR3 sequence reads: CASTRDREFEQYF. For the CDR3, the DNA is TGTGCCAGCACTCGGGACAGGGAGTTCGAGCAGTACTTC.

The chain carries TRBV10-3 and TRBJ1-1; D gene unclear. The ends were cut back, 0 bases at V and 1 base at J, with 3 bases in the middle. This CDR3 spans 13 amino acids. Germline-derived CDR1 and CDR2 are ENHRY and SYGVKD. The CDR3 DNA is TGTGCCATCAGTGAGTCAGGGAACACTGAAGCTTTCTTT. This codes for CAISESGNTEAFF.

In this sample, this clone turned up once. This chain joins TRBV28 and TRBJ1-5, with 7 bases that match TRBD1. Germline-derived CDR1 and CDR2 are MDHEN and SYDVKM. With V trimmed by 4 bases and J by 2 bases, 5 bases remained unmatched. The CDR3 sequence is 15 residues long. This CDR3 reads CASSYYRGGNQPQHF. The CDR3 bases are TGTGCCAGCAGTTACTACAGGGGTGGCAATCAGCCCCAGCATTTT.

The rearrangement joins TRBV2 to TRBJ2-7, with no clear D. The germline V and J ends were trimmed by 7 bases and 10 bases, with 14 bases remaining between them. In germline, CDR1 is SNHLY, CDR2 FYNNEI. The CDR3 runs to 11 residues. CDR3 DNA: TGTGCCAGCACCGACCTCGTAGGACAGTACTTC. This encodes CASTDLVGQYF.

This chain links TRBV11-2 with TRBJ2-7; D gene ambiguous. Germline loops: CDR1 SGHAT, CDR2 FQNNGV. The CDR3 has 13 amino acids. The V end lost 2 bases, the J end lost 5 bases, and 10 bases lay between the germline ends. CDR3 nucleotide sequence: TGTGCCAGCAGCTTATTATCCGGCCACGAGCAGTACTTC. Translation gives CASSLLSGHEQYF.

This clone was seen just once. This chain connects TRBV28 to TRBJ1-2, with TRBD1 identical over 7 bases. V lost 10 bases, J lost 6 bases, and 8 bases stayed unmatched. Looked up from germline, CDR1 is MDHEN and CDR2 is SYDVKM. CDR3 length: 12 residues. CDR3 amino acids: CAIKTGIDGYTF. CDR3 coding DNA: TGTGCCATCAAGACAGGGATTGATGGCTACACCTTC.

J is TRBJ2-7 and V is TRBV3-1 (or the pseudogene TRBV3-2); 7 nucleotides agree with TRBD2. CDR3 length equals 16 residues. Germline V gene lookup returns CDR1 LGHDT and CDR2 YNNKEL (reference sequence). J lost 2 bases, V lost 0 bases, and 7 bases had no gene match. CDR3 in DNA: TGTGCCAGCAGCCAAGAGGGAGACGGGGGGACCTACGAGCAGTACTTC. Translating it yields CASSQEGDGGTYEQYF.

The J gene is TRBJ2-7, the V gene TRBV28, with D perhaps given as TRBD1 or TRBD2 (5 bases each). V lost 7 bases, J lost 1 base, and 17 bases lay in between. CDR3 length: 15 amino acids. Germline CDR1 and CDR2: MDHEN and SYDVKM. The CDR3 reads CASNPPGRQSYEQYF. The CDR3 DNA reads as TGTGCCAGCAATCCACCGGGACGGCAGTCCTACGAGCAGTACTTC.

The chain joins TRBV27 to TRBJ1-5; D unresolved. V lost 3 bases and J 0 bases, leaving 9 bases between the germline ends. The CDR3 has 15 amino acids. Germline values: CDR1 MNHEY, CDR2 SMNVEV (reference sequence). The CDR3 bases are TGTGCCAGCAGTTTCTCCCAGAATAGCAATCAGCCCCAGCATTTT. This translates into CASSFSQNSNQPQHF.

The V gene is TRBV2, the J gene TRBJ2-3; a weak D match, TRBD2 (7 bases). Trimming stripped 6 bases from V and 1 base from J, with 17 bases between. Germline CDR1 is SNHLY and CDR2 is FYNNEI. The CDR3 length is 16 residues. CDR3 nucleotide sequence: TGTGCCAGCAGCCGGGGGGCTAGCGGTCGCACAGATACGCAGTATTTT. Its protein is CASSRGASGRTDTQYF.

The chain combines TRBV2 with TRBJ1-1, with a weak D call TRBD1 (5 bases). CDR3 length: 14 residues. Trimming took off 2 bases at V and 4 bases at J, with 11 bases between the two ends. Germline loops: CDR1 SNHLY, CDR2 FYNNEI. The CDR3 nucleotides are TGTGCCAGCAGTGAAAGCAAGGGACTCACTGAAGCTTTCTTT. Translation gives CASSESKGLTEAFF.

This clone was observed a handful of times. The gene calls are TRBV6-5 and TRBJ1-2; D is uncertain. The CDR3 has 12 residues. Germline CDR1 is MNHEY and CDR2 is SVGAGI. Trimming took 6 bases from V and 5 from J, leaving 10 bases between them. Here the CDR3 DNA reads TGTGCCAGCAGAACGACGGGGTATGGCTACACCTTC. Translating gives CASRTTGYGYTF.

This rearrangement joins TRBV6-2 or TRBV6-3 to TRBJ1-1; D gene unclear. Germline V lookup: CDR1 MNHEY, CDR2 SVGEGT. There are 12 residues in the CDR3. Trimming left V 2 bases short and J 6 bases short, with 7 bases between. CDR3 nucleotides: TGTGCCAGCAGTTACCTTGGCCCTGAAGCTTTCTTT. This codes for CASSYLGPEAFF.